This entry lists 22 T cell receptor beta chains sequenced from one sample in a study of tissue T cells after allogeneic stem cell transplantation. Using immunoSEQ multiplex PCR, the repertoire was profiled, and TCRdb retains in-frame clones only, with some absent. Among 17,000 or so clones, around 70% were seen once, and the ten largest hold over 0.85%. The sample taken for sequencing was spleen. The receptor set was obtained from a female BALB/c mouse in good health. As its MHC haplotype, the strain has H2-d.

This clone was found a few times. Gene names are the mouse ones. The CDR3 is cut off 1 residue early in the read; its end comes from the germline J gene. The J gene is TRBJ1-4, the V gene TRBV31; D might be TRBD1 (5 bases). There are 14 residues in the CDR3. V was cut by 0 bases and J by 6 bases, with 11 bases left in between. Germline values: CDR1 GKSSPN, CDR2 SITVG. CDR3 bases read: TGTGCCTGGAGTCTGGCAGGGAGAGACGAAAGATTATTT. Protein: CAWSLAGRDERLF. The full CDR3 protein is CAWSLAGRDERLFF.

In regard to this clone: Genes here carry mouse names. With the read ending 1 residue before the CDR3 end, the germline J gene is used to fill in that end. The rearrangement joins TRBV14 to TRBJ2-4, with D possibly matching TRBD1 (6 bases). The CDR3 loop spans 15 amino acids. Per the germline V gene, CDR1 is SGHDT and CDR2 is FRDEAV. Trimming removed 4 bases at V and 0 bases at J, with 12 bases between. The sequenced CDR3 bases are TGTGCCAGCAGTCCTACAGGGCCTAGTCAAAACACCTTGTAC. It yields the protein CASSPTGPSQNTLY. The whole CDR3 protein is CASSPTGPSQNTLYF.

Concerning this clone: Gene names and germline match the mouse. The chain's CDR3 is CASSIGGRKDTQYF. The covered CDR3 bases are TGTGCCAGCAGTATAGGGGGGCGCAAGGACACCCAGTAC. This chain connects TRBV19 to TRBJ2-5; D is perhaps TRBD1 or TRBD2 (6 bases each). The read stops 1 residue short of the end of the CDR3; the missing end is completed from the germline J gene. Trimming cost V 0 bases and J 6 bases, with 11 bases left between them. Germline CDR1 and CDR2: FNHDT and SITEND (reference sequence). The CDR3 contains 14 residues.

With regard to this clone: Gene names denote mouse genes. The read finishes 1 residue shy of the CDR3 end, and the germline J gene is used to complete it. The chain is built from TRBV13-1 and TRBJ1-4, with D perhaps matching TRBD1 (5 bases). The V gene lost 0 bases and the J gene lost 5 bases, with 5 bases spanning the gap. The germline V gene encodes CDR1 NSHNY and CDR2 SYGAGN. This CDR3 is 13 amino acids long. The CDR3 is CASSDGGNERLFF. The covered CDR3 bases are TGTGCCAGCAGTGATGGGGGGAACGAAAGATTATTT.

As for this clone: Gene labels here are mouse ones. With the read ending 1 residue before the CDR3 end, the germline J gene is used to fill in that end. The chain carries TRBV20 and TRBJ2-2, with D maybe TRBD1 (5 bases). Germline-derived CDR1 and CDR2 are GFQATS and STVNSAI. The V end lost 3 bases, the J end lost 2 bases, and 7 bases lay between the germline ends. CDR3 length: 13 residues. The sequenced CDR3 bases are TGTGGTGCTAGACCAGGGAACACCGGGCAGCTCTAC. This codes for CGARPGNTGQLY. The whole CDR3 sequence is CGARPGNTGQLYF.

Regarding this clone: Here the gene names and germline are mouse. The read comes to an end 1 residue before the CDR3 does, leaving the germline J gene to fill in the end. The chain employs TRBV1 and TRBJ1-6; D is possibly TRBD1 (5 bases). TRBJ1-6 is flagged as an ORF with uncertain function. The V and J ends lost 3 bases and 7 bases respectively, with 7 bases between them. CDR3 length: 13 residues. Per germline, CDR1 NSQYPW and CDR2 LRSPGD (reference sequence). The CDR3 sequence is CTCSAQGNSPLYF. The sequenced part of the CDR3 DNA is TGCACCTGCAGTGCGCAGGGAAATTCGCCCCTCTAC.

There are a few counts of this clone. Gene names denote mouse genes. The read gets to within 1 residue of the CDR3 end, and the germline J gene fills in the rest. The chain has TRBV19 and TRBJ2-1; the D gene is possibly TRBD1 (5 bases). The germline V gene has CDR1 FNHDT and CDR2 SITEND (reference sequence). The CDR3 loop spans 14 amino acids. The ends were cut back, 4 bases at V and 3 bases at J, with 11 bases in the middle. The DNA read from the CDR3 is TGTGCCAGCAGTCAAAAACAGGTCTATGCTGAGCAGTTC. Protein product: CASSQKQVYAEQF. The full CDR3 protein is CASSQKQVYAEQFF.

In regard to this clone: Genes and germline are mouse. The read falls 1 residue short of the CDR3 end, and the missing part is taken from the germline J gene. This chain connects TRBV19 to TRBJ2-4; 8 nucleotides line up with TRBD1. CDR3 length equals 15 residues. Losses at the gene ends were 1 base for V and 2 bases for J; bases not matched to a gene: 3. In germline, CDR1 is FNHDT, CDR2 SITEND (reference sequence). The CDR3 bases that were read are TGTGCCAGCAGTATATCAGGGGGCTTTCAAAACACCTTGTAC. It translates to CASSISGGFQNTLY. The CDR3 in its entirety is CASSISGGFQNTLYF.

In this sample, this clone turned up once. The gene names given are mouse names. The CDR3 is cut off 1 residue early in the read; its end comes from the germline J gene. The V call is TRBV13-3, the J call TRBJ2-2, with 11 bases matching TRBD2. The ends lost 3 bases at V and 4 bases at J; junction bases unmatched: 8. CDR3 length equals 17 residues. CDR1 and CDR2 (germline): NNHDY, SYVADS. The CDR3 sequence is CASSAGLGGGGTGQLYF. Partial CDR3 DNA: TGTGCCAGCAGTGCCGGACTGGGGGGAGGAGGCACCGGGCAGCTCTAC.

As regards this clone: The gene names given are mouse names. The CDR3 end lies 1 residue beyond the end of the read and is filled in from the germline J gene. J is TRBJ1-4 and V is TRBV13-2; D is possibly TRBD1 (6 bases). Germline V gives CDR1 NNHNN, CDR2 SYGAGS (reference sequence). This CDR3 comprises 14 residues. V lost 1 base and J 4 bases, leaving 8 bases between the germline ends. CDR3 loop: CASGDTGFNERLFF. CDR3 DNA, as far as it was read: TGTGCCAGCGGTGATACAGGGTTCAACGAAAGATTATTT.

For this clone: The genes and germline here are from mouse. CDR3 residues: CASGDSGAETLYF. The DNA read from the CDR3 is TGTGCCAGCGGTGATTCAGGGGCAGAAACGCTGTAT. This chain connects TRBV13-2 to TRBJ2-3, with D perhaps TRBD1 (5 bases). Read coverage stops 1 residue before the CDR3 terminus; the germline J gene supplies the remainder. The germline V gene has CDR1 NNHNN and CDR2 SYGAGS (reference sequence). Deletions cut 1 base from V and 3 bases from J, with 6 bases between. This CDR3 contains 13 residues.

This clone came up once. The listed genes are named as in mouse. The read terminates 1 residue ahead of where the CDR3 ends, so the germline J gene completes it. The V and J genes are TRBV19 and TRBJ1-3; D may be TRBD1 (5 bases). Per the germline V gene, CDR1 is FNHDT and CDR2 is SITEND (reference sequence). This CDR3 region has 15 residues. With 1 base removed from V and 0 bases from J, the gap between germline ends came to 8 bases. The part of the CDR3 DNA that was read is TGTGCCAGCAGTATAAAGGGGTATTCTGGAAATACGCTCTAT. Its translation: CASSIKGYSGNTLY. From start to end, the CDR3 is CASSIKGYSGNTLYF.

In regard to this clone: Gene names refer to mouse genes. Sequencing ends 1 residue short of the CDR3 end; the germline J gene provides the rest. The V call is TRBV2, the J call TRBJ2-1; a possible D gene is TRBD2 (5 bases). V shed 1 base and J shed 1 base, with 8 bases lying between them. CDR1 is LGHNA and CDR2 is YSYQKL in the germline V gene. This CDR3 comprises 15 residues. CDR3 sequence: CASSQGLWNYAEQFF. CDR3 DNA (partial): TGTGCCAGCAGCCAAGGACTGTGGAACTATGCTGAGCAGTTC.

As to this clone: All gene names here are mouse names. This chain's CDR3 is CASGDAGGGPKDTQYF. The sequenced CDR3 bases are TGTGCCAGCGGTGATGCAGGGGGGGGGCCAAAAGACACCCAGTAC. V usage is TRBV13-2 and J usage is TRBJ2-5, with D perhaps TRBD2 (8 bases). The read ends 1 residue shy of where the CDR3 ends; the end is completed using the germline J gene. The CDR3 sequence is 16 residues long. Germline CDR1 NNHNN, CDR2 SYGAGS (reference sequence). Trimming removed 0 bases at V and 4 bases at J, with 15 bases between.

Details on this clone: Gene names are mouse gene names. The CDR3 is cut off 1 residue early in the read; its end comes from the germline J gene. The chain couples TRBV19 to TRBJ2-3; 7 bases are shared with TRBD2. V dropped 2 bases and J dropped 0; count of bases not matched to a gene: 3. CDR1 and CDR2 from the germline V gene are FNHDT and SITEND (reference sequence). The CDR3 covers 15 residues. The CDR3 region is CASSIGGGSAETLYF. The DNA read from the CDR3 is TGTGCCAGCAGTATCGGGGGGGGGAGTGCAGAAACGCTGTAT.

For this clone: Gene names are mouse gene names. CDR3 sequence: CASGEGSLFF. The sequenced CDR3 bases are TGTGCCAGCGGTGAGGGTTCCTTATTT. J is TRBJ1-4 and V is TRBV13-2; D call uncertain. The CDR3 end lies 1 residue beyond the end of the read and is filled in from the germline J gene. The germline gives CDR1 NNHNN, CDR2 SYGAGS (reference sequence). V was pared by 2 bases and J by 14 bases, with 7 bases between. The CDR3 is 10 amino acids.

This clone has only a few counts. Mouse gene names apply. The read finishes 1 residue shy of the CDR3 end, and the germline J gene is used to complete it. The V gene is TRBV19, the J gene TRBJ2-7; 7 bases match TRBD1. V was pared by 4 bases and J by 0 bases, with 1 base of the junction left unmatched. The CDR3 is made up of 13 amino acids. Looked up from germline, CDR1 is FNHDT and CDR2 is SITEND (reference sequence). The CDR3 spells CASSSGGSYEQYF. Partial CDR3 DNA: TGTGCCAGCAGTTCAGGGGGCTCCTATGAACAGTAC.

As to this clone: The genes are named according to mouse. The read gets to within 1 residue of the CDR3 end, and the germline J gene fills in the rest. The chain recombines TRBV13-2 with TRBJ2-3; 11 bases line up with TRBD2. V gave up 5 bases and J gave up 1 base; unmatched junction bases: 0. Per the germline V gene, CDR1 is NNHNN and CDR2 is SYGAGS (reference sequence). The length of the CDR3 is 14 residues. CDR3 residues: CASGLGGRAETLYF. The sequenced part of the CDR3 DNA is TGTGCCAGCGGACTGGGGGGGCGTGCAGAAACGCTGTAT.

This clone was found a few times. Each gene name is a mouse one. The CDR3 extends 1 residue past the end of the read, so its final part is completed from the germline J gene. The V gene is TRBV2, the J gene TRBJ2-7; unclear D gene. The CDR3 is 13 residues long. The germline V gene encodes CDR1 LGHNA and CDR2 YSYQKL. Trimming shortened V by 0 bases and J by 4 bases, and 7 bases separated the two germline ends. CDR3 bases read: TGTGCCAGCAGCCAAGATTGGGAGTATGAACAGTAC. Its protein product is CASSQDWEYEQY. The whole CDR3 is CASSQDWEYEQYF.

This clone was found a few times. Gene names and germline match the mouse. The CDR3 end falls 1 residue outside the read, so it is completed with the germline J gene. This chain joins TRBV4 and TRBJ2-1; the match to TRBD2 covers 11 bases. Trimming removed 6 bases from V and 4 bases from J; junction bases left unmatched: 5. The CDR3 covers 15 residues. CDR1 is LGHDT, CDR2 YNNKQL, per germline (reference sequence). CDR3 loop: CASSNWGGAYAEQFF. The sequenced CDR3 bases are TGTGCCAGCAGTAACTGGGGGGGCGCTTATGCTGAGCAGTTC.

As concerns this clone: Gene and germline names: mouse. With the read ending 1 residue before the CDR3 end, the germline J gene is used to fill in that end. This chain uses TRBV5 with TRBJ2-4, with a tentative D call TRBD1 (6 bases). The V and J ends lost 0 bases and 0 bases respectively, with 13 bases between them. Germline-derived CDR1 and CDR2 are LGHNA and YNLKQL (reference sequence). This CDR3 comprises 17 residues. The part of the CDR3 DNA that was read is TGTGCCAGCAGCCAAGATTGGACAGACCCTAGTCAAAACACCTTGTAC. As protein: CASSQDWTDPSQNTLY. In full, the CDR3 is CASSQDWTDPSQNTLYF.

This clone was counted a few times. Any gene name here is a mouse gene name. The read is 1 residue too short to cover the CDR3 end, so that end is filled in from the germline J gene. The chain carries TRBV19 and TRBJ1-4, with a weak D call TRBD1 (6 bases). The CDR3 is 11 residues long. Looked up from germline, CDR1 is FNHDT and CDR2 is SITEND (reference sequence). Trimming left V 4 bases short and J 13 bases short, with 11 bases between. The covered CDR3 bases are TGTGCCAGCAGTCTCCGGGACAAATTATTT. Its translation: CASSLRDKLF. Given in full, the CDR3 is CASSLRDKLFF.